Presented here are 7 T cell receptor beta chains from one specimen sequenced in a study of blood T cell repertoires in COVID-19. The assay was immunoSEQ multiplex PCR, and TCRdb's table has in-frame clones only and misses some. Among hundreds of thousands of clones listed, just under 90% were seen once. The material sequenced was peripheral blood. The receptors were sampled from a woman under 40 with COVID-19, enrolled during active disease.

The chain joins TRBV7-2 to TRBJ1-3; no clear D. The germline gives CDR1 SGHTA, CDR2 FQGNSA. The CDR3 has 15 amino acids. V lost 1 base and J 0 bases, leaving 7 bases between the germline ends. CDR3 nucleotide sequence: TGTGCCAGCAGCTTAGGGGAGGTCTCTGGAAACACCATATATTTT. Amino acids: CASSLGEVSGNTIYF.

The J gene is TRBJ2-1, the V gene TRBV2; 11 bases align to TRBD2. With 10 bases clipped from V and 4 bases from J, the junction kept 6 bases outside the gene matches. Per the germline V gene, CDR1 is SNHLY and CDR2 is FYNNEI. The CDR3 is 14 residues long. The CDR3 region has the DNA TGTGCCACTACCGGGACTAGCGGTTACAATGAGCAGTTCTTC. This translates into CATTGTSGYNEQFF.

The V and J genes are TRBV5-1 and TRBJ2-1; 11 positions agree with TRBD2. Per germline, CDR1 SGHRS and CDR2 YFSETQ. CDR3 length equals 15 residues. The V segment lost 5 bases and the J segment 6 bases; nucleotides outside the gene matches: 7. CDR3 region: CASRPSGLAVNEQFF. The CDR3 DNA reads TGCGCCAGCAGGCCCTCGGGACTAGCGGTCAATGAGCAGTTCTTC. Together with reference TRBV5-1 and TRBJ2-1, the CDR3 gives the full variable domain: KAGVTQTPRYLIKTRGQQVTLSCSPISGHRSVSWYQQTPGQGLQFLFEYFSETQRNKGNFPGRFSGRQFSNSRSEMNVSTLELGDSALYLCASRPSGLAVNEQFFGPGTRLTVL.

The V and J genes are TRBV2 and TRBJ1-3, with D possibly matching TRBD1 (6 bases). CDR3 size: 15 residues. The V gene's germline CDR1 is SNHLY and CDR2 FYNNEI. Trimming removed 2 bases at V and 3 bases at J, with 11 bases between. CDR3 sequence: CASSELYRDGNTIYF. The DNA of the CDR3 is TGTGCCAGCAGTGAATTGTACAGGGATGGAAACACCATATATTTT.

The rearrangement uses TRBV11-3 and TRBJ2-2, with 7 bases identical to TRBD1. This CDR3 comprises 15 residues. Looked up from germline, CDR1 is SGHNT and CDR2 is YENEEA. The V segment lost 5 bases and the J segment 4 bases; nucleotides outside the gene matches: 7. The CDR3 DNA reads TGTGCCAGCAGCGCCACGCACAGGGGCACCGGGGAGCTGTTTTTT. Translated: CASSATHRGTGELFF.

This clone has just one count. The J gene is TRBJ2-1, the V gene TRBV5-1, with TRBD2 matching over 8 bases. Losses at the gene ends were 2 bases for V and 1 base for J; bases not matched to a gene: 5. From germline, CDR1 is SGHRS and CDR2 YFSETQ. CDR3 size: 16 residues. CDR3 residues: CASSFLSGGSYNEQFF. CDR3 coding DNA: TGCGCCAGCAGCTTCCTCAGCGGGGGTTCCTACAATGAGCAGTTCTTC.

The chain links TRBV3-1 (or the pseudogene TRBV3-2) to TRBJ1-2; TRBD1 agrees at 9 bases. This CDR3 region has 16 residues. Per the germline V gene, CDR1 is LGHDT and CDR2 is YNNKEL (reference sequence). V shed 0 bases and J 5 bases; nucleotides not matched to a gene: 7. The CDR3 nucleotides are TGTGCCAGCAGCCAAGAAGGACAGGGGTGGGGATATGGCTACACCTTC. Translating it yields CASSQEGQGWGYGYTF.